The 2 T cell receptor beta chains given below trace back to one sample, sequenced in a study of blood T cells in healthy people across ages. A J-beta primer mix and a sample-barcoded 5' primer were used in a second PCR of about 6 to 12 cycles. Each CDR3 protein gets one entry after TCRdb re-called the 5' RACE reads with MiXCR. The table lists about 1,000,000 distinct CDR3 sequences, 40% to 45% of them singletons. Sequencing was carried out using blood. The receptors stem from a woman aged 60-75 years in good health.

This chain uses TRBV11-3 with TRBJ2-5; 8 bases agree with TRBD2. Matching the DNA end better, TRBJ2-1 makes the J call doubtful. The germline V gene encodes CDR1 SGHNT and CDR2 YENEEA. The CDR3 loop spans 11 amino acids. The CDR3 DNA reads TGTGCCAGCAGCCGGGGGGGTGGGCAGTTCTTC. Protein sequence: CASSRGGGQFF.

The chain combines TRBV7-2 with TRBJ2-1; 8 bases agree with TRBD2. The CDR3 is 17 amino acids. The J segment lost 5 bases and the V segment lost 0 bases, leaving 9 bases of the junction unmatched. The V gene's germline CDR1 is SGHTA and CDR2 FQGNSA. The CDR3 here is CASSLAGTSKSDNEQFF. The CDR3 region has the DNA TGTGCCAGCAGCTTAGCCGGGACTAGTAAATCCGACAATGAGCAGTTCTTC.